The next 8 T cell receptor beta chains were all read from a single sample in a study of CD4+ T cells in melanoma. Profiled with immunoSEQ multiplex PCR; TCRdb holds only in-frame clones, not every one. The sample has roughly 150,000 clones; around 90% are singletons. These receptors were obtained from a human donor with melanoma.

The chain couples TRBV4-1 to TRBJ1-1; D gene ambiguous. Trimming stripped 0 bases from V and 4 bases from J, with 18 bases between. CDR3 length: 17 residues. Germline V CDR1 and CDR2: MGHRA, YSYEKL. CDR3 nucleotide sequence: TGCGCCAGCAGCCAAGATCTGTTGGGCAGGAAAGGCACTGAAGCTTTCTTT. Translation: CASSQDLLGRKGTEAFF.

This clone was seen only once. V usage is TRBV5-1 and J usage is TRBJ2-7; D might be TRBD1 or TRBD2, each matching 5 bases. CDR1 is SGHRS and CDR2 is YFSETQ in the germline V gene. The CDR3 is made up of 15 amino acids. Deletions cut 4 bases from V and 8 bases from J, with 22 bases between. CDR3 loop: CASSPSGTATTKQYF. For the CDR3, the DNA is TGCGCCAGCAGCCCTTCGGGGACGGCTACTACGAAGCAGTACTTC.

The chain has TRBV7-8 and TRBJ1-1; D call uncertain. The CDR3 runs 14 residues. Looked up from germline, CDR1 is SGHVS and CDR2 is FQNEAQ. Deletions cut 3 bases from V and 0 bases from J, with 8 bases between. The CDR3 loop reads CASSFRGMNTEAFF. The CDR3 coding sequence is TGTGCCAGCAGCTTTAGAGGTATGAACACTGAAGCTTTCTTT. Combining the CDR3 with reference TRBV7-8 and TRBJ1-1 gives the whole variable domain GAGVSQSPRYKVAKRGQDVALRCDPISGHVSLFWYQQALGQGPEFLTYFQNEAQLDKSGLPSDRFFAERPEGSVSTLKIQRTQQEDSAVYLCASSFRGMNTEAFFGQGTRLTVV.

The rearrangement joins TRBV7-9 to TRBJ1-3, with 10 bases that match TRBD1. This CDR3 contains 15 residues. Germline CDR1 is SEHNR and CDR2 is FQNEAQ (reference sequence). V lost 5 bases to trimming and J lost 8 bases; unmatched junction nucleotides: 9. The CDR3 region has the DNA TGTGCCAGCAGCCAACTGACAGGGGGCCAAGACACCATATATTTT. Translation gives CASSQLTGGQDTIYF.

This clone has just one count. The J gene is TRBJ2-1, the V gene TRBV5-8; D possibly uses TRBD1 or TRBD2 (6 bases each). The CDR3 consists of 14 residues. The germline V gene encodes CDR1 SGHTS and CDR2 YDEGEE. V was clipped by 7 bases and J by 7 bases, with 18 bases between them. The CDR3 DNA reads TGTGCCAGCCACCGGTCGGGGGCTCCAAATGAGCAGTTCTTC. It is translated as CASHRSGAPNEQFF.

This clone has a single count. The same CDR3 is also encoded by other DNA sequences in this sample. The rearrangement links TRBV5-4 to TRBJ1-1; D is ambiguous. The ends were cut back, 4 bases at V and 0 bases at J, with 10 bases in the middle. Per the germline V gene, CDR1 is SGHNT and CDR2 is YYREEE (reference sequence). The CDR3 is 14 amino acids. CDR3 DNA sequence: TGTGCCAGCAGCCTGACTGAGGTGAACACTGAAGCTTTCTTT. It is translated as CASSLTEVNTEAFF.

This sequence joins TRBV7-6 and TRBJ2-6; 7 bases are shared with TRBD2. This CDR3 region has 19 residues. J was trimmed by 2 bases and V by 1 base; bases with no gene match: 11. The germline CDR1 and CDR2 sequences are SGHVS and FNYEAQ. CDR3 sequence: CASSLVRGDSIPGANVLTF. The CDR3 bases are TGTGCCAGCAGCTTAGTACGGGGGGATTCCATCCCTGGGGCCAACGTCCTGACTTTC.

This sequence joins TRBV7-9 and TRBJ1-1; the D is unclear. The CDR3 has 11 amino acids. Germline V CDR1 and CDR2: SEHNR, FQNEAQ (reference sequence). V was pared by 10 bases and J by 11 bases, with 17 bases between. The CDR3 here is CATSRGFDAFF. DNA of the CDR3: TGTGCCACTTCGCGCGGGTTCGACGCTTTCTTT.